The 11 T cell receptor beta chains given below trace back to one sample, sequenced in a study of Graves' ophthalmopathy and Graves' hyperthyroidism. Amplification of the TCR beta CDR3 regions used RNA transcripts (as template). Scientists carried out first-round RT-PCR using HTBI primers and then a second-round multiplex PCR. In TCRdb, the multiplex PCR reads were re-called with MiXCR into one record per CDR3 protein. The table records about 500,000 distinct CDR3 sequences, about two fifths of them present only once. Sequenced input: peripheral blood or thyroid tissue (not recorded which). These receptors all stem from an adult man with Graves' hyperthyroidism.

The chain links TRBV25-1 to TRBJ1-3; weak D call: TRBD1 (5 bases). Looked up from germline, CDR1 is MGHDK and CDR2 is SYGVNS. The CDR3 totals 12 residues. V was cut by 8 bases and J by 10 bases, with 15 bases left in between. The CDR3 region is CASGSRGGTIYF. The CDR3 DNA follows: TGTGCCAGCGGTTCCCGGGGGGGTACCATATATTTT.

V gene TRBV29-1 combines with J gene TRBJ1-1; D unresolved. This CDR3 is 10 amino acids long. V was clipped by 3 bases and J by 10 bases, with 9 bases between them. Germline loops: CDR1 SQVTM, CDR2 ANQGSEA. The CDR3 sequence: CSVEKGRAFF. CDR3 DNA sequence: TGCAGCGTTGAGAAGGGTAGAGCTTTCTTT.

As to this clonotype: With a much larger clone just one base away, this may be a read error. The chain joins TRBV19 to TRBJ2-7, with D unclear. The CDR3 sequence is 15 residues long. Germline CDR1 LNHDA, CDR2 SQIVND (reference sequence). CDR3 coding DNA: TGTGCCAGTAGTATAGACGTCAAGGGCCCCTACGAGCAGTGCTTC. Its protein is CASSIDVKGPYEQCF. Full variable domain (missing parts from reference TRBV19 and TRBJ2-7): DGGITQSPKYLFRKEGQNVTLSCEQNLNHDAMYWYRQDPGQGLRLIYYSQIVNDFQKGDIAEGYSVSREKKESFPLTVTSAQKNPTAFYLCASSIDVKGPYEQCFGPGTRLTVT.

At least ten counts were recorded for this clonotype. This chain joins TRBV29-1 and TRBJ2-7; the D gene is possibly TRBD1 (6 bases). Trimming shortened V by 2 bases and J by 3 bases, and 14 bases separated the two germline ends. From germline, CDR1 is SQVTM and CDR2 ANQGSEA. CDR3 length: 14 amino acids. In nucleotides, the CDR3 is TGCAGCGTTGAAAGTACAGGGTTGTTCTACGAGCAGTACTTC. Residues: CSVESTGLFYEQYF.

This clonotype was picked up a small number of times. The chain joins TRBV7-8 to TRBJ1-2; D uncertain. Trimming shortened V by 5 bases and J by 5 bases, and 18 bases separated the two germline ends. Germline CDR1 reads SGHVS; CDR2 reads FQNEAQ. The CDR3 covers 15 residues. The CDR3 loop is CASSRTVSDLYGYTF. CDR3 sequence (DNA): TGTGCCAGCAGCCGAACTGTATCGGACCTATATGGCTACACCTTC.

For this clonotype: It may be a read error: a sequence one base away is much more abundant. The J gene is TRBJ2-7, the V gene TRBV10-3, with TRBD2 matching over 11 bases. The germline gives CDR1 ENHRY, CDR2 SYGVKD. This CDR3 region has 16 residues. Losses at the gene ends were 5 bases for V and 2 bases for J; bases not matched to a gene: 8. The CDR3 DNA is TGTGCCATCAGTCCAGCGTTAGCGGGAGGGACCTACGAGCAGTACTTC. Translation gives CAISPALAGGTYEQYF.

This clonotype was recorded many times. The CDR3 reads CASSDPGSAEQYF. The CDR3 DNA reads as TGTGCCAGCAGTGACCCAGGTTCGGCCGAGCAGTACTTC. The chain couples TRBV25-1 to TRBJ2-7, with D unresolved. Germline values: CDR1 MGHDK, CDR2 SYGVNS. This CDR3 comprises 13 residues. Trimming removed 3 bases from V and 6 bases from J, with 12 bases in between.

Many counts were recorded for this clonotype. The gene calls are TRBV24-1 and TRBJ1-2; tentatively, D is TRBD1 (5 bases). Germline values: CDR1 KGHDR, CDR2 SFDVKD. The CDR3 has 15 residues. The V end was cut by 3 bases, the J end by 8 bases, with 18 bases between. This CDR3 reads CATSDAHQFRGGYTF. For the CDR3, the DNA is TGTGCCACCAGTGATGCCCACCAGTTCCGGGGGGGCTACACCTTC.

This clonotype came up a few times. The chain uses TRBV20-1 and TRBJ1-5, with D perhaps TRBD1 (5 bases). The CDR3 totals 16 residues. With 3 bases removed from V and 0 bases from J, the gap between germline ends came to 15 bases. The V gene's germline CDR1 is DFQATT and CDR2 SNEGSKA (reference sequence). The CDR3 is CSARGNRGVSNQPQHF. The CDR3 bases are TGCAGTGCTAGGGGTAATCGGGGGGTTAGCAATCAGCCCCAGCATTTT.

The CDR3 DNA reads TGTGCCTGGACCAAGACTAGCGGGCATACCGTTTACGAGCAGTACTTC. Encoded protein: CAWTKTSGHTVYEQYF. The V and J genes are TRBV30 and TRBJ2-7; 10 nucleotides line up with TRBD2. This CDR3 has 16 amino acids. Looked up from germline, CDR1 is GTSNPN and CDR2 is SVGIG (reference sequence). Trimming at V came to 4 bases and at J to 4 bases, leaving 13 bases not matched to a gene.

This clonotype showed up many times. The chain has TRBV11-3 and TRBJ2-7; D gene uncertain. Trimming took 2 bases from V and 3 from J, leaving 17 bases between them. CDR3 length: 16 residues. Germline CDR1 and CDR2: SGHNT and YENEEA. The DNA for the CDR3 is TGTGCCAGCAGCTTAAGTCCAACGCGGAGTAGCTACGAGCAGTACTTC. Protein product: CASSLSPTRSSYEQYF.